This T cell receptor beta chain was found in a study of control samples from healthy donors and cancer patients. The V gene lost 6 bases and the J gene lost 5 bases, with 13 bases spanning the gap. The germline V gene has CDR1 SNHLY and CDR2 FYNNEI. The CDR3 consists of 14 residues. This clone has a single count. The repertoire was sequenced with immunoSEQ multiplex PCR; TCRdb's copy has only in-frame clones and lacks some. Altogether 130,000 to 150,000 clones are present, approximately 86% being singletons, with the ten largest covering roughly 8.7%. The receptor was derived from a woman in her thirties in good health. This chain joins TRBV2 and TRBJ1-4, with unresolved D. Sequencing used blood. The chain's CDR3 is CASSRSQRNEKLFF. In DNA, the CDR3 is TGTGCCAGCAGCAGGTCACAGAGGAATGAAAAACTGTTTTTT.